This T cell receptor (beta chain) appears in the sequencing data of a study of CD8 T cells in Susac syndrome. Peripheral blood CD8+ and CD4+ T cells were profiled by TCR beta sequencing. The patients who served as multiple sclerosis controls were treatment-naive and had stable or active relapsing-remitting disease that fulfilled the revised McDonald criteria. It was with random hexamers that roughly 0.45 to 1 ug RNA was reverse transcribed. TCR beta CDR3 was amplified by immunoSEQ covering 54 Vbeta and 13 Jbeta. TCRdb fed the immunoSEQ multiplex PCR reads into MiXCR, producing one record per CDR3 protein. The data contain about 300,000 distinct CDR3 sequences, over 75% of them seen just once; the ten biggest clones take up approximately 0.18%. Sequencing was carried out using CD8+ T cells from PBMCs. This TCR was sampled from a human donor with multiple sclerosis.

This CDR3 is CASSPLTVNTEAFF. The CDR3 DNA reads as TGTGCCAGCAGCCCACTGACAGTGAACACTGAAGCTTTCTTT. The chain employs TRBV7-2 and TRBJ1-1, with a possible D match to TRBD1 (5 bases). Trimming shortened V by 5 bases and J by 0 bases, and 10 bases separated the two germline ends. The CDR3 runs 14 residues. CDR1 is SGHTA and CDR2 is FQGNSA in the germline V gene.